One and the same sample provided the 7 T cell receptor beta chains below, sequenced in a study of T cells in tumors after PD-1 blockade (dated by TCRdb to between 2017 and 2020). The library was obtained by the immunoSEQ multiplex PCR assay. TCRdb took this table from immuneACCESS and kept in-frame rearrangements with V and J called. Such tables lack part of the clones; where checked against another copy, unresolved V genes explain under half of the gap, and the rest is unexplained. This sample has 45,000 to 60,000 clones in its table, and over 75% of those were observed once. Clones ranked in the top ten supply roughly 4% of the sample. The time point label, as the study defines it: before anti-PD-1 therapy. Sequenced material: PBMCs, taken before anti-PD-1 treatment. The receptors here all came from a human donor with basal cell carcinoma.

The chain recombines TRBV5-6 with TRBJ1-2; 10 nucleotides align to TRBD1. The V and J ends lost 4 bases and 5 bases, in that order; junction bases with no gene match: 8. Germline loops: CDR1 SGHDT, CDR2 YYEEEE. The CDR3 spans 15 residues. The CDR3 bases are TGTGCCAGCAGCACGCTATCGGGACAGGGGTATGGCTACACCTTC. It translates to CASSTLSGQGYGYTF.

This clone came up once. This sequence joins TRBV28 and TRBJ2-1; tentatively, D is TRBD1 (5 bases). From germline, CDR1 is MDHEN and CDR2 SYDVKM. Deletions cut 2 bases from V and 9 bases from J, with 14 bases between. The CDR3 has 14 residues. The CDR3: CASSLSRVFSEQFF. CDR3 nucleotides: TGTGCCAGCAGTTTAAGCAGGGTTTTCAGTGAGCAGTTCTTC.

CDR3 in DNA: TGTGCCAGCAGCCATTTAGAGGTTTCAGTTGGCTACACCTTC. Amino acids: CASSHLEVSVGYTF. V and J are TRBV3-1 (or the pseudogene TRBV3-2) and TRBJ1-2, with D uncertain. Germline-derived CDR1 and CDR2 are LGHDT and YNNKEL (reference sequence). V shed 3 bases and J shed 7 bases, with 15 bases lying between them. This CDR3 has 14 amino acids.

In this sample, this clone turned up once. J is TRBJ2-7 and V is TRBV6-5; D gene ambiguous. V gave up 7 bases and J gave up 6 bases, with 19 bases separating them. CDR1 MNHEY and CDR2 SVGAGI come from the germline V gene. The CDR3 contains 14 residues. The CDR3 sequence: CASTPMGPKREQYF. In DNA, the CDR3 is TGTGCCAGCACTCCAATGGGCCCCAAACGCGAGCAGTACTTC.

V gene TRBV18 combines with J gene TRBJ2-5, with a possible D match to TRBD1 (5 bases). Germline V gene data show CDR1 as KGHSH and CDR2 as LQKENI. The CDR3 has 14 amino acids. The germline V and J ends were trimmed by 3 bases and 5 bases, with 13 bases remaining between them. The CDR3 nucleotides are TGTGCCAGCTCACCCGATAGGGGCGCGGAGACCCAGTACTTC. Protein product: CASSPDRGAETQYF.

This chain joins TRBV3-1 (or the pseudogene TRBV3-2) and TRBJ1-2; TRBD1 matches 7 bases. V lost 4 bases to trimming and J lost 6 bases; unmatched junction nucleotides: 5. The CDR3 spans 13 residues. Germline V gives CDR1 LGHDT, CDR2 YNNKEL (reference sequence). CDR3: CASSPGTADGYTF. CDR3 nucleotide sequence: TGTGCCAGCAGCCCCGGGACAGCGGATGGCTACACCTTC.

The table lists this clone with a few counts. The J gene is TRBJ2-1, the V gene TRBV28; TRBD2 aligns across 11 bases. CDR3 length equals 14 residues. Per germline, CDR1 MDHEN and CDR2 SYDVKM. Trimming at V came to 7 bases and at J to 12 bases, leaving 11 bases not matched to a gene. The CDR3 here is CASTNTPTSGGQFF. DNA for the CDR3: TGTGCCAGCACCAATACCCCAACTAGCGGGGGGCAGTTCTTC.